A single sample gave rise to the 32 T cell receptor beta chains below, sequenced in a study of beta chain features in type 1 diabetes. Findings and caveats of the study: In every one of the four CD4+ subsets, TCRB CDR3s were moderately but significantly shorter in Type 1 diabetes patients.

These receptors' antigens are unknown. All of the isolated RNA was reverse transcribed, so expressed TCRB transcripts were sequenced. Repertoires were generated with immunoSEQ multiplex PCR, while TCRdb's copy carries only in-frame clones and drops some. This sample has under 200,000 clones, with under 13% found just once. Sequenced material: central memory CD4+ T cells from blood. The receptors stem from a man in his thirties or forties with type 1 diabetes.

The genes are TRBV7-2 and TRBJ2-5; TRBD2 matches 11 bases. J lost 4 bases, V lost 5 bases, and 3 bases had no gene match. This CDR3 region has 14 residues. From germline, CDR1 is SGHTA and CDR2 FQGNSA. The CDR3 coding sequence is TGTGCCAGCAGCCCGGGACTAGCGGTAGAGACCCAGTACTTC. Amino acids: CASSPGLAVETQYF.

The gene calls are TRBV9 and TRBJ2-7; weak D call: TRBD2 (7 bases). Germline V gene sequence: CDR1 SGDLS, CDR2 YYNGEE. CDR3 length: 16 residues. The V end lost 4 bases, the J end lost 1 base, and 18 bases lay between the germline ends. The DNA of the CDR3 is TGTGCCAGCAGCCCTACGGCGGGGGCCGGATCCTACGAGCAGTACTTC. This translates into CASSPTAGAGSYEQYF.

The chain couples TRBV18 to TRBJ1-1; 10 nucleotides line up with TRBD1. The CDR3 extends over 17 amino acids. V was clipped by 0 bases and J by 5 bases; unmatched bases: 9. In germline, CDR1 is KGHSH, CDR2 LQKENI. The DNA for the CDR3 is TGTGCCAGCTCACCACCCGTGACAGGGGGCTCGTGGACTGAAGCTTTCTTT. Residues: CASSPPVTGGSWTEAFF.

The chain recombines TRBV5-4 with TRBJ2-1, with D unclear. The CDR3 has 11 residues. The V gene lost 2 bases and the J gene lost 5 bases, with 2 bases spanning the gap. Germline loops: CDR1 SGHNT, CDR2 YYREEE (reference sequence). As DNA, the CDR3 is TGTGCCAGCAGCTTCAACAATGAGCAGTTCTTC. It is translated as CASSFNNEQFF.

The gene calls are TRBV9 and TRBJ2-1, with a tentative D call TRBD2 (6 bases). Between the trimmed V and J ends, which lost 0 bases and 8 bases, there was a span of 12 bases. Germline lookup yields CDR1 SGDLS and CDR2 YYNGEE. CDR3 length equals 14 residues. The CDR3 nucleotides are TGTGCCAGCAGCGTAGCGGGAGCAGGGTATGAGCAGTTCTTC. The encoded protein is CASSVAGAGYEQFF.

The CDR3 region has the DNA TGTGCCAGCAGCCGACAGGCTAGCTCTGGAAACACCATATATTTT. Protein: CASSRQASSGNTIYF. The chain recombines TRBV7-2 with TRBJ1-3; tentative D call: TRBD1 (6 bases). Germline V gives CDR1 SGHTA, CDR2 FQGNSA. Trimming left V 5 bases short and J 0 bases short, with 11 bases between. The CDR3 runs to 15 residues.

The sample holds a few counts of this clone. This rearrangement joins TRBV4-2 to TRBJ2-5; 10 nucleotides match TRBD1. The end of the DNA is better explained by TRBJ2-7, so the J call may be wrong. The CDR3 is 16 residues long. Germline CDR1 is LGHNA and CDR2 is YNFKEQ. The CDR3, as DNA: TGTGCCAGCAGCCAATCCGGGACAGGGGTATCCTACGAGCAGTACTTC. Translation gives CASSQSGTGVSYEQYF.

The chain couples TRBV30 to TRBJ2-5; the D gene is possibly TRBD2 (5 bases). Germline V gene lookup returns CDR1 GTSNPN and CDR2 SVGIG (reference sequence). The CDR3 is 11 amino acids. Trimming removed 0 bases from V and 7 bases from J, with 6 bases in between. The CDR3 DNA follows: TGTGCCTGGAGTGTGGCGGGGACCCAGTACTTC. As protein: CAWSVAGTQYF.

The chain carries TRBV19 and TRBJ2-1, with TRBD1 matching over 8 bases. Germline assignment: CDR1 LNHDA and CDR2 SQIVND (reference sequence). The CDR3 has 12 residues. The junction had 9 bases not matched to a gene; V was cut back by 10 bases and J by 10 bases. CDR3: CATTDRGEEQFF. CDR3 nucleotides: TGTGCCACAACCGACAGGGGAGAAGAGCAGTTCTTC.

This clone has more than one count but fewer than ten. The chain combines TRBV5-6 with TRBJ1-1; TRBD1 is a possible D gene (6 bases). Germline V gives CDR1 SGHDT, CDR2 YYEEEE. Trimming shortened V by 5 bases and J by 5 bases, and 16 bases separated the two germline ends. This CDR3 has 14 residues. The CDR3 DNA follows: TGTGCCAGCAGTCCCACAGGGTTGAGGACTGAAGCTTTCTTT. Encoded protein: CASSPTGLRTEAFF.

This clone came up a few times. V usage is TRBV4-2 and J usage is TRBJ2-7, with D possibly TRBD2 on 5 matching bases. This CDR3 is 18 amino acids long. Trimming took 0 bases from V and 1 from J, leaving 19 bases between them. Germline CDR1 and CDR2: LGHNA and YNFKEQ. The CDR3 bases are TGTGCCAGCAGCCAAGACGGACTCCGAAGTGGAGGATCCTACGAGCAGTACTTC. This codes for CASSQDGLRSGGSYEQYF.

The rearrangement uses TRBV11-2 and TRBJ2-2; D unresolved. Trimming took off 1 base at V and 1 base at J, with 7 bases between the two ends. Per germline, CDR1 SGHAT and CDR2 FQNNGV. This CDR3 is 15 amino acids long. The CDR3 nucleotides are TGTGCCAGCAGCTTAGGGGCCTTGAACACCGGGGAGCTGTTTTTT. Translated, it gives CASSLGALNTGELFF.

This clone turned up a few times. The genes are TRBV20-1 and TRBJ2-7; D is possibly TRBD1 (5 bases). This CDR3 is 11 amino acids long. CDR1 and CDR2 (germline): DFQATT, SNEGSKA (reference sequence). Trimming took off 6 bases at V and 3 bases at J, with 9 bases between the two ends. In nucleotides, the CDR3 is TGCAGTGCACAGGACGGCTACGAGCAGTACTTC. This codes for CSAQDGYEQYF.

This clone was seen only a few times. J is TRBJ1-1 and V is TRBV18; no reliable D call. The CDR3 consists of 13 residues. V was shortened by 3 bases and J by 3 bases, with 8 bases between the two germline ends. The germline gives CDR1 KGHSH, CDR2 LQKENI. The chain's CDR3 is CASSPGRDTEAFF. The CDR3 nucleotides read TGTGCCAGCTCACCTGGCCGGGACACTGAAGCTTTCTTT.

This clone was observed a handful of times. This chain connects TRBV18 to TRBJ1-2; D unresolved. The germline V and J ends were trimmed by 5 bases and 8 bases, with 18 bases remaining between them. Germline CDR1 KGHSH, CDR2 LQKENI. The CDR3 covers 14 residues. The DNA for the CDR3 is TGTGCCAGCTCATCACAGACCCTAACAGACGGCTACACCTTC. Its translation: CASSSQTLTDGYTF.

In this sample, this clone turned up a few times. The chain combines TRBV7-8 with TRBJ2-1; D may be TRBD1 (5 bases). Germline CDR1 is SGHVS and CDR2 is FQNEAQ. The CDR3 contains 14 residues. Trimming took 3 bases from V and 1 from J, leaving 7 bases between them. CDR3 loop: CASSFRVSYNEQFF. CDR3 sequence (DNA): TGTGCCAGCAGCTTCAGGGTTTCCTACAATGAGCAGTTCTTC.

This clone was seen ten or more times. J is TRBJ2-2 and V is TRBV4-2; tentative D call: TRBD2 (6 bases). CDR1 LGHNA and CDR2 YNFKEQ come from the germline V gene. The CDR3 has 15 residues. V was shortened by 7 bases and J by 3 bases, with 15 bases between the two germline ends. CDR3: CASNKGRDYTGELFF. The CDR3 DNA follows: TGTGCCAGCAACAAGGGGCGGGATTACACCGGGGAGCTGTTTTTT.

The chain couples TRBV5-4 to TRBJ2-3, with no clear D. V lost 3 bases and J 6 bases, leaving 14 bases between the germline ends. Germline V CDR1 and CDR2: SGHNT, YYREEE (reference sequence). This CDR3 spans 14 amino acids. CDR3 protein: CASSSPLPEDTQYF. The CDR3 bases are TGTGCCAGCAGCTCCCCCTTACCGGAGGATACGCAGTATTTT.

V gene TRBV7-2 combines with J gene TRBJ2-7; D may be TRBD2 (6 bases). The V gene's germline CDR1 is SGHTA and CDR2 FQGNSA. The CDR3 covers 15 residues. Trimming removed 4 bases at V and 0 bases at J, with 13 bases between. The CDR3 loop is CASSSNGGPSYEQYF. CDR3 coding DNA: TGTGCCAGCAGCTCGAATGGAGGGCCCTCCTACGAGCAGTACTTC. The whole variable domain, filled in from reference TRBV7-2 and TRBJ2-7, reads GAGVSQSPSNKVTEKGKDVELRCDPISGHTALYWYRQSLGQGLEFLIYFQGNSAPDKSGLPSDRFSAERTGGSVSTLTIQRTQQEDSAVYLCASSSNGGPSYEQYFGPGTRLTVT.

A few counts support this clone. This chain joins TRBV28 and TRBJ2-7; tentative D call: TRBD1 (5 bases). The CDR3 is made up of 13 amino acids. Deletions cut 4 bases from V and 7 bases from J, with 14 bases between. CDR1 is MDHEN, CDR2 SYDVKM, per germline. In DNA, the CDR3 is TGTGCCAGCAGTTGGCAGGGAATCTCGGAGCAGTACTTC. It translates to CASSWQGISEQYF. The whole variable domain, filled in from reference TRBV28 and TRBJ2-7, reads DVKVTQSSRYLVKRTGEKVFLECVQDMDHENMFWYRQDPGLGLRLIYFSYDVKMKEKGDIPEGYSVSREKKERFSLILESASTNQTSMYLCASSWQGISEQYFGPGTRLTVT.

This clone was observed a handful of times. The chain joins TRBV7-2 to TRBJ2-5; TRBD1 matches 8 bases. The CDR3 is made up of 14 amino acids. Germline CDR1 SGHTA, CDR2 FQGNSA. The V and J ends lost 3 bases and 5 bases, in that order; junction bases with no gene match: 5. CDR3 region: CASSFWTGMETQYF. CDR3 DNA sequence: TGTGCCAGCAGCTTCTGGACAGGGATGGAGACCCAGTACTTC.

The gene calls are TRBV4-1 and TRBJ2-1, with 9 bases lining up with TRBD2. Trimming cost V 0 bases and J 3 bases; bases outside gene matches: 3. This CDR3 spans 16 amino acids. Germline V gene lookup returns CDR1 MGHRA and CDR2 YSYEKL. The CDR3 region is CASSQDGGRGYNEQFF. The CDR3 DNA follows: TGCGCCAGCAGCCAAGATGGCGGGAGGGGCTACAATGAGCAGTTCTTC.

The V gene is TRBV7-2, the J gene TRBJ2-1; D ambiguous. This CDR3 region has 10 residues. Trimming cost V 8 bases and J 8 bases, with 7 bases left between them. CDR1 is SGHTA, CDR2 FQGNSA, per germline. DNA of the CDR3: TGTGCCAGCGGCCCAGATGAGCAGTTCTTC. This gives the protein CASGPDEQFF.

V is TRBV2 and J is TRBJ2-3; D may be TRBD1 (5 bases). The CDR3 totals 14 residues. Trimming shortened V by 4 bases and J by 3 bases, and 11 bases separated the two germline ends. From germline, CDR1 is SNHLY and CDR2 FYNNEI. The DNA of the CDR3 is TGTGCCAGCAGTGCTGACAGAACAACAGATACGCAGTATTTT. Translation gives CASSADRTTDTQYF. Complete variable domain (other parts from reference TRBV2 and TRBJ2-3): EPEVTQTPSHQVTQMGQEVILRCVPISNHLYFYWYRQILGQKVEFLVSFYNNEISEKSEIFDDQFSVERPDGSNFTLKIRSTKLEDSAMYFCASSADRTTDTQYFGPGTRLTVL.

This rearrangement joins TRBV7-9 to TRBJ2-7; D may be TRBD2 (5 bases). CDR3 size: 15 residues. From germline, CDR1 is SEHNR and CDR2 FQNEAQ (reference sequence). Trimming took 0 bases from V and 3 from J, leaving 12 bases between them. Written as DNA, the CDR3 is TGTGCCAGCAGCTTAGCAAGCGGAACCGGCTACGAGCAGTACTTC. It translates to CASSLASGTGYEQYF.

This clone was seen a few times. The chain carries TRBV27 and TRBJ2-5, with 7 bases lining up with TRBD2. The germline V gene has CDR1 MNHEY and CDR2 SMNVEV (reference sequence). V gave up 6 bases and J gave up 7 bases; unmatched junction bases: 14. This CDR3 comprises 15 residues. The CDR3 coding sequence is TGTGCCAGCAGCCGAGGACCGACCAGGGAGGGGACCCAGTACTTC. It codes for CASSRGPTREGTQYF.

This clone was seen more than once but under ten times. The CDR3 nucleotides read TGTGCCAGCAGTTACTTCCGCGGGAGGTCCACAGATACGCAGTATTTT. It specifies CASSYFRGRSTDTQYF. The rearrangement links TRBV6-5 to TRBJ2-3; the match to TRBD2 covers 8 bases. CDR1 MNHEY and CDR2 SVGAGI come from the germline V gene. The CDR3 is 16 residues long. Unmatched junction bases numbered 5, after V lost 1 base and J lost 2 bases.

The sample holds a few counts of this clone. The chain has TRBV19 and TRBJ2-2; 7 bases map to TRBD1. With V trimmed by 3 bases and J by 3 bases, 4 bases remained unmatched. This CDR3 comprises 15 residues. Per germline, CDR1 LNHDA and CDR2 SQIVND (reference sequence). In DNA form, the CDR3 reads TGTGCCAGTAGTATGGAGACAGGGTACACCGGGGAGCTGTTTTTT. Its translation: CASSMETGYTGELFF.

CDR3 protein: CASSHNRDRGFDTQYF. In DNA form, the CDR3 reads TGCGCCAGCAGCCATAACCGGGACAGGGGGTTTGATACGCAGTATTTT. V usage is TRBV4-3 and J usage is TRBJ2-3; TRBD1 aligns across 11 bases. The CDR3 contains 16 residues. Trimming removed 3 bases from V and 6 bases from J; junction bases left unmatched: 8. Germline assignment: CDR1 LGHNA and CDR2 YSLEER.

This clone has only a few counts. The genes are TRBV7-9 and TRBJ2-5; perhaps TRBD1 as D (5 bases). The V gene lost 5 bases and the J gene lost 0 bases, with 10 bases spanning the gap. This CDR3 has 14 amino acids. The germline gives CDR1 SEHNR, CDR2 FQNEAQ (reference sequence). The CDR3 region is CASSVGAYQETQYF. The CDR3 region has the DNA TGTGCCAGCAGCGTAGGGGCGTACCAAGAGACCCAGTACTTC.

The rearrangement links TRBV28 to TRBJ2-1; 7 nucleotides align to TRBD2. V gave up 7 bases and J gave up 6 bases; unmatched junction bases: 12. CDR3 length: 15 amino acids. Germline-derived CDR1 and CDR2 are MDHEN and SYDVKM. The CDR3 region is CASTPRGGPSNEQFF. Written as DNA, the CDR3 is TGTGCCAGCACCCCTCGGGGAGGGCCGTCCAATGAGCAGTTCTTC.

In its sample, this clone was seen a few times. The chain uses TRBV10-3 and TRBJ2-5, with TRBD1 as a possible D gene (5 bases). Between the trimmed V and J ends, which lost 5 bases and 7 bases, there was a span of 17 bases. Germline CDR1 ENHRY, CDR2 SYGVKD. The CDR3 spans 14 residues. CDR3 amino acids: CAISRDGAGVTQYF. Written as DNA, the CDR3 is TGTGCCATCAGTCGAGATGGGGCTGGGGTGACCCAGTACTTC.